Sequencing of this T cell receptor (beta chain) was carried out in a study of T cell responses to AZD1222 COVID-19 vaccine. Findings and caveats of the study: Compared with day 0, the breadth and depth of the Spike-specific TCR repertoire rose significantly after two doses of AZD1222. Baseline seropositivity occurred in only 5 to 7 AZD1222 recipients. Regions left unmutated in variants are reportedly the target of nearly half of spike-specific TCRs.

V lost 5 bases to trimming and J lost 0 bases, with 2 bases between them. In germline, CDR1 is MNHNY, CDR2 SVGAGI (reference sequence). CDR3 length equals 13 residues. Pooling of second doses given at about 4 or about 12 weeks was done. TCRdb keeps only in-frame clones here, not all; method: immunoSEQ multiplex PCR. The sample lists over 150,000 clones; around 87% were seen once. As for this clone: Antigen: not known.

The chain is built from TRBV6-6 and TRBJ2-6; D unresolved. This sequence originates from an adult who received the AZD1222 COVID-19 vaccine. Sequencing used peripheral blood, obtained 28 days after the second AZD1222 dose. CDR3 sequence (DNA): TGTGCCAGCAGTGGCTCTGGGGCCAACGTCCTGACTTTC. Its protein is CASSGSGANVLTF.